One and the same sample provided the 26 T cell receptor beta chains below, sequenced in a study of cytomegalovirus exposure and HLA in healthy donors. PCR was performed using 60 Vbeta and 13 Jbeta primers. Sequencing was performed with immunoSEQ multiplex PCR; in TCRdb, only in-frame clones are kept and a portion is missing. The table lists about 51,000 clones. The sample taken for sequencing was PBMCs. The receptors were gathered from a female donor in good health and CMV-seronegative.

The CDR3 loop is CASSQGTVLTNTEAFF. CDR3 DNA sequence: TGCGCCAGCAGCCAAGGGACAGTTCTAACGAACACTGAAGCTTTCTTT. This chain uses TRBV4-1 with TRBJ1-1, with D maybe TRBD1 (6 bases). This CDR3 comprises 16 residues. Germline CDR1 is MGHRA and CDR2 is YSYEKL. V shed 1 base and J shed 1 base, with 13 bases lying between them.

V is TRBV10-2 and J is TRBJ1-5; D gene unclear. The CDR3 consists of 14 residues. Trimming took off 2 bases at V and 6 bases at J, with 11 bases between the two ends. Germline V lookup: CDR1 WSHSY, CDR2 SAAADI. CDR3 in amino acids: CASSERRVGQPQHF. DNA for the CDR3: TGCGCCAGCAGTGAGCGGAGGGTCGGTCAGCCCCAGCATTTT.

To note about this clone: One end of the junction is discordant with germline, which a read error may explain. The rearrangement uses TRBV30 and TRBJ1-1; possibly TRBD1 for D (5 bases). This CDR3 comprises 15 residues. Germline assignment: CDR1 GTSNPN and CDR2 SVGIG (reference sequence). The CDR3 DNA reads TGTGCCGGGAGTGTCGGTACAGGATGGAATGGGAAAGCTTTCTTT. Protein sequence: CAGSVGTGWNGKAFF.

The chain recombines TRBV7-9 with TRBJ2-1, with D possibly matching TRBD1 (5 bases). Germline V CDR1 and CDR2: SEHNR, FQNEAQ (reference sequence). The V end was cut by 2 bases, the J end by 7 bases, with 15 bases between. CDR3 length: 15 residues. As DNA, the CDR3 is TGTGCCAGCAGCTTAATCGGACACCTACGGAATGAGCAGTTCTTC. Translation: CASSLIGHLRNEQFF. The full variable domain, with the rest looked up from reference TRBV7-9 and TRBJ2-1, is DTGVSQNPRHKITKRGQNVTFRCDPISEHNRLYWYRQTLGQGPEFLTYFQNEAQLEKSRLLSDRFSAERPKGSFSTLEIQRTEQGDSAMYLCASSLIGHLRNEQFFGPGTRLTVL.

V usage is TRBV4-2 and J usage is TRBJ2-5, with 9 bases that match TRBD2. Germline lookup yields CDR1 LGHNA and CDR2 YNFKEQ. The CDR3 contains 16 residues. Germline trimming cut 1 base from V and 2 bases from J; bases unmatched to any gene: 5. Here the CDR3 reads CASSQAGTSFQETQYF. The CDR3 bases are TGTGCCAGCAGCCAAGCCGGGACTAGCTTTCAAGAGACCCAGTACTTC.

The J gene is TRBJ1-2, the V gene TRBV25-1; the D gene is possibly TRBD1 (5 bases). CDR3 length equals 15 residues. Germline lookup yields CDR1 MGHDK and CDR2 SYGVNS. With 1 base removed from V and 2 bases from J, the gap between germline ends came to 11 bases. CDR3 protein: CASSELVGANYGYTF. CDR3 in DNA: TGTGCCAGCAGTGAATTGGTAGGGGCGAACTATGGCTACACCTTC.

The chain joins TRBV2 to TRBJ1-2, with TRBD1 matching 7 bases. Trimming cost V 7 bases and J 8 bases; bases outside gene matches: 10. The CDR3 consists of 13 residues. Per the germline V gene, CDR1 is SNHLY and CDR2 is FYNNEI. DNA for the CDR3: TGTGCCAGCACCATTGAGGGGGCGGGAGGCTACACCTTC. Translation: CASTIEGAGGYTF.

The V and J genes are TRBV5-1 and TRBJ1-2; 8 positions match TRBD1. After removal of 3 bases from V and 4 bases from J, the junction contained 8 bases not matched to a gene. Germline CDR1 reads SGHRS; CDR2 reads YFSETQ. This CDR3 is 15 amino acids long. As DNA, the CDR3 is TGCGCCAGCAGCTCAACGACAGGGGTGGGCTATGGCTACACCTTC. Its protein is CASSSTTGVGYGYTF.

DNA for the CDR3: TGCGCCAGCAGCTTGGAGGGAGGAGTCAATCAGCCCCAGCATTTT. Its protein is CASSLEGGVNQPQHF. The chain links TRBV5-1 to TRBJ1-5, with no clear D. The germline gives CDR1 SGHRS, CDR2 YFSETQ. The CDR3 consists of 15 residues. Trimming took off 0 bases at V and 3 bases at J, with 10 bases between the two ends.

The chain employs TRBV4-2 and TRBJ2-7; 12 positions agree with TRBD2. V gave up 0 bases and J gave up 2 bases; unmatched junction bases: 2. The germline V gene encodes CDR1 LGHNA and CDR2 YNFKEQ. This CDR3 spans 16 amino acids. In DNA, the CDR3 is TGTGCCAGCAGCCAAGAGCGACTAGCGGGGGCCTACGAGCAGTACTTC. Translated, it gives CASSQERLAGAYEQYF.

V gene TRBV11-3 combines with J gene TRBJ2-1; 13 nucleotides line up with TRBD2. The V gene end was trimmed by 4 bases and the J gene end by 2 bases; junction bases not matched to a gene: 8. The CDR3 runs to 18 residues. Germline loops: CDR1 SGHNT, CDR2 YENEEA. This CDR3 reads CASSCGLAGVDPYNEQFF. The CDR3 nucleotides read TGTGCCAGCAGCTGCGGACTAGCGGGAGTCGACCCCTACAATGAGCAGTTCTTC.

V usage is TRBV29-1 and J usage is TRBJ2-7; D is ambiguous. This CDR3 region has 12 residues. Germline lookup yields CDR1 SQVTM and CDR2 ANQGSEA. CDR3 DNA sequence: TGCAGTGTTCGGTCGAGCTCCTACGAGCAGTACTTC. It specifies CSVRSSSYEQYF.

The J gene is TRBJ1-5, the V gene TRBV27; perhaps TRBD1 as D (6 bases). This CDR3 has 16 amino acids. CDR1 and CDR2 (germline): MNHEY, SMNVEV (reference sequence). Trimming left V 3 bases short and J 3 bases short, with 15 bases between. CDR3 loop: CASSFVAGAPNQPQHF. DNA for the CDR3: TGTGCCAGCAGTTTCGTGGCGGGGGCGCCCAATCAGCCCCAGCATTTT.

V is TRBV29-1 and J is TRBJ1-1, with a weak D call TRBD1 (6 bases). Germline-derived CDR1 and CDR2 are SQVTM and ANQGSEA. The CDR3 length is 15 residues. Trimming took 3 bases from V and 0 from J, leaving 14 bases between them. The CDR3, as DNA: TGCAGCGTTGACCCCGGGCAGGGGTTGAACACTGAAGCTTTCTTT. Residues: CSVDPGQGLNTEAFF. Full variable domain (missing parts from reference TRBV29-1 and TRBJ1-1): SAVISQKPSRDICQRGTSLTIQCQVDSQVTMMFWYRQQPGQSLTLIATANQGSEATYESGFVIDKFPISRPNLTFSTLTVSNMSPEDSSIYLCSVDPGQGLNTEAFFGQGTRLTVV.

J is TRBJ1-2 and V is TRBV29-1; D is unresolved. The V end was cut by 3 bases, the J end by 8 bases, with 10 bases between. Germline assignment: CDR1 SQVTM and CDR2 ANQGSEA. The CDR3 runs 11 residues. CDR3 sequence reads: CSVEGVEGYTF. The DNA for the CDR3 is TGCAGCGTTGAGGGCGTAGAGGGCTACACCTTC.

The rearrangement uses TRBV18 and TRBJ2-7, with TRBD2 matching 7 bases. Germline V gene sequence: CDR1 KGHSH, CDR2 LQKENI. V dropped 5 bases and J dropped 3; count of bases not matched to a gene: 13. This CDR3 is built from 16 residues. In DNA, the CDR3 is TGTGCCAGCTCAGCCATCACCCCGGGACTATACTACGAGCAGTACTTC. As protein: CASSAITPGLYYEQYF.

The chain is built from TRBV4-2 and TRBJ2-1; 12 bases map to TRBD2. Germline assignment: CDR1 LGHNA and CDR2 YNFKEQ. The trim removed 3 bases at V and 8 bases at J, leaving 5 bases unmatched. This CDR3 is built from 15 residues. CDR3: CASSQTSGSLYEQFF. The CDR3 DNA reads TGTGCCAGCAGCCAGACTAGCGGGAGTTTGTATGAGCAGTTCTTC.

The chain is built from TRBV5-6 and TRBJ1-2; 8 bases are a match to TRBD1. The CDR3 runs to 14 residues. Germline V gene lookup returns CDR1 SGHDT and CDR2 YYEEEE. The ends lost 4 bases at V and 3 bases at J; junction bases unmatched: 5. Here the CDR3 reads CASSRQGSYYGYTF. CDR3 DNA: TGTGCCAGCAGCCGACAGGGGTCCTACTATGGCTACACCTTC.

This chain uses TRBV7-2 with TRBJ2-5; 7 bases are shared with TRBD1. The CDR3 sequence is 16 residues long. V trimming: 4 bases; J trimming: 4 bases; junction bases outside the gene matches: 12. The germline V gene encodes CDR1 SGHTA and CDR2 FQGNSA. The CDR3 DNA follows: TGTGCCAGCAGCTCCTGGGACAGATCTTCGTTAGAGACCCAGTACTTC. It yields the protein CASSSWDRSSLETQYF.

The CDR3 spells CASSLTPGQLDYEQYF. Written as DNA, the CDR3 is TGTGCCAGCAGCTTAACCCCGGGACAGCTAGACTACGAGCAGTACTTC. The rearrangement joins TRBV7-2 to TRBJ2-7, with 7 bases aligning to TRBD1. Germline assignment: CDR1 SGHTA and CDR2 FQGNSA. V shed 2 bases, J shed 3 bases, and the junction held 10 bases outside the gene matches. CDR3 size: 16 residues.

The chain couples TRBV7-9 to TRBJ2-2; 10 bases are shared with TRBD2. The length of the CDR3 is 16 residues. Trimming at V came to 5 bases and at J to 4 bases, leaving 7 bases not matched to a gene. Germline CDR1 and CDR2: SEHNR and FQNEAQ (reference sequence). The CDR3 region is CASSPPSGRGTGELFF. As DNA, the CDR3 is TGTGCCAGCAGCCCCCCAAGCGGGAGGGGCACCGGGGAGCTGTTTTTT. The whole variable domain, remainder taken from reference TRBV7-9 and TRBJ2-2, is DTGVSQNPRHKITKRGQNVTFRCDPISEHNRLYWYRQTLGQGPEFLTYFQNEAQLEKSRLLSDRFSAERPKGSFSTLEIQRTEQGDSAMYLCASSPPSGRGTGELFFGEGSRLTVL.

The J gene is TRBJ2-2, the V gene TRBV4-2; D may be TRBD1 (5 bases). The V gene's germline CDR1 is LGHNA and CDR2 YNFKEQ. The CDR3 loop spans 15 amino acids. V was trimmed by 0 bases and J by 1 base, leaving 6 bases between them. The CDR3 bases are TGTGCCAGCAGCCAAGAAGGGGAGAACACCGGGGAGCTGTTTTTT. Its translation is CASSQEGENTGELFF.

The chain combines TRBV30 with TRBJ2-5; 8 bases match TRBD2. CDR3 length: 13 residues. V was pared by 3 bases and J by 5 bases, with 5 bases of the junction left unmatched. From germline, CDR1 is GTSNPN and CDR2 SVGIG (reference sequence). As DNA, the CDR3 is TGTGCCTGGAGGTTAGCGGGGTTGGAGACCCAGTACTTC. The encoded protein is CAWRLAGLETQYF.

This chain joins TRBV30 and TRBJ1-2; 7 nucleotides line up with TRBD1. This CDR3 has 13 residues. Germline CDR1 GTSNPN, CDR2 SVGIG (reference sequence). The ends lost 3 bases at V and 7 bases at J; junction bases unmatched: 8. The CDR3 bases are TGTGCCTGGAGGGGGACAGAAAAGGGTGGCTACACCTTC. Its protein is CAWRGTEKGGYTF. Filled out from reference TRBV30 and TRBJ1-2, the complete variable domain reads SQTIHQWPATLVQPVGSPLSLECTVEGTSNPNLYWYRQAAGRGLQLLFYSVGIGQISSEVPQNLSASRPQDRQFILSSKKLLLSDSGFYLCAWRGTEKGGYTFGSGTRLTVV.

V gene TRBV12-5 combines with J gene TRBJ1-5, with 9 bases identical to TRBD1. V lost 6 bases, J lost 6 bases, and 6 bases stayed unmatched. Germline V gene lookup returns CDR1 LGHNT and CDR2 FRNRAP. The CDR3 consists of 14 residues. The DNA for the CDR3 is TGTGCTAGTGGACCCGGACAGGGGAGTCAGCCCCAGCATTTT. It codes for CASGPGQGSQPQHF.

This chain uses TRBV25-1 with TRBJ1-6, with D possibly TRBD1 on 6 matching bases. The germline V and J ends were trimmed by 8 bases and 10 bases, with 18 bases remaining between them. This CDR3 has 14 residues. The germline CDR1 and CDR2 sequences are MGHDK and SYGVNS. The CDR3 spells CASLPTGMESPLHF. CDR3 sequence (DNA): TGTGCCAGCCTACCCACAGGGATGGAATCACCCCTCCACTTT.